The T cell receptor (beta chain) under discussion was sequenced for a study of brain T cells in children with intractable seizures. Overall study results and limits: Pre-surgery blood may have been undersampled, hiding some clones. Only CDR3 sequence similarity suggested viral specificity, without known HCMV serostatus.

Only cases whose brain tissue showed the highest T cell transcript signatures were sequenced. Pre-surgery treatment included at least one anti-epileptic drug. CDR3 length equals 14 residues. Germline V CDR1 and CDR2: SNHLY, FYNNEI. Trimming cost V 8 bases and J 0 bases; bases outside gene matches: 3. As to this clone: Its antigen is currently unknown.

Produced via immunoSEQ multiplex PCR; TCRdb's table is partial and in-frame only. Of 95,000 to 120,000 clones in the sample, under 95% were seen once. This chain links TRBV2 with TRBJ1-4; 7 bases align to TRBD1. This clonotype originated in a boy under two years old with hemimegalencephaly and intractable seizures. Sequenced material: peripheral blood, taken at surgery. The CDR3, as DNA: TGTGCCAGCCACCAGGGGGCAACTAATGAAAAACTGTTTTTT. Residues: CASHQGATNEKLFF. The variable domain in full, completed from reference TRBV2 and TRBJ1-4, reads EPEVTQTPSHQVTQMGQEVILRCVPISNHLYFYWYRQILGQKVEFLVSFYNNEISEKSEIFDDQFSVERPDGSNFTLKIRSTKLEDSAMYFCASHQGATNEKLFFGSGTQLSVL.